One sample yielded the 30 T cell receptor beta chains listed below, sequenced in a study of cytomegalovirus exposure and HLA in healthy donors. This PCR relied on a set of 60 Vbeta primers and 13 Jbeta primers. Assay: immunoSEQ multiplex PCR; the TCRdb copy retains only in-frame clones and omits some. The data hold about 120,000 clones, with roughly 66% observed a single time. The sample was PBMCs. These receptors were obtained from a man aged 18 to 29 in good health and CMV-seronegative.

The chain links TRBV9 to TRBJ1-2, with D hard to call. Germline CDR1 and CDR2: SGDLS and YYNGEE. The CDR3 is made up of 14 amino acids. The V gene lost 3 bases and the J gene lost 3 bases, with 12 bases spanning the gap. The CDR3 spells CASSGSEGYYGYTF. For the CDR3, the DNA is TGTGCCAGCAGCGGGTCGGAGGGATACTATGGCTACACCTTC. Full variable domain (remainder filled in from reference TRBV9 and TRBJ1-2): DSGVTQTPKHLITATGQRVTLRCSPRSGDLSVYWYQQSLDQGLQFLIQYYNGEERAKGNILERFSAQQFPDLHSELNLSSLELGDSALYFCASSGSEGYYGYTFGSGTRLTVV.

The chain couples TRBV6-6 to TRBJ2-5; weak D call: TRBD2 (6 bases). Germline CDR1 is MNHNY and CDR2 is SVGAGI (reference sequence). Trimming stripped 5 bases from V and 5 bases from J, with 9 bases between. CDR3 length: 12 residues. The CDR3 sequence is CASSSGFETQYF. The CDR3 DNA follows: TGTGCCAGCAGTAGCGGGTTCGAGACCCAGTACTTC.

V gene TRBV4-1 combines with J gene TRBJ2-2; TRBD2 aligns across 8 bases. The germline V gene encodes CDR1 MGHRA and CDR2 YSYEKL. CDR3 length: 16 amino acids. The V segment lost 5 bases and the J segment 2 bases; nucleotides outside the gene matches: 7. The CDR3 is CASSFSGGGNTGELFF. The CDR3 DNA sequence: TGCGCCAGCAGCTTCAGCGGGGGAGGAAACACCGGGGAGCTGTTTTTT.

The gene calls are TRBV2 and TRBJ2-7; TRBD2 agrees at 16 bases. V gave up 6 bases and J gave up 4 bases; unmatched junction bases: 15. This CDR3 region has 19 residues. Germline values: CDR1 SNHLY, CDR2 FYNNEI. CDR3 region: CASSEGTSGRGGPAYEQYF. In DNA form, the CDR3 reads TGTGCCAGCAGCGAGGGGACTAGCGGGAGGGGGGGGCCGGCTTACGAGCAGTACTTC.

CDR3 nucleotides: TGTGCCAGCAGGAGACTAGCGGGGGGCCAGGGTGAGCAGTACTTC. It is translated as CASRRLAGGQGEQYF. The chain combines TRBV6-5 with TRBJ2-7, with TRBD2 matching over 13 bases. The CDR3 contains 15 residues. V dropped 6 bases and J dropped 7; count of bases not matched to a gene: 9. Germline lookup yields CDR1 MNHEY and CDR2 SVGAGI.

This clone has a handful of counts. This chain joins TRBV5-4 and TRBJ1-1; D remains unclear. V was clipped by 2 bases and J by 4 bases, with 9 bases between them. CDR3 length: 13 amino acids. Germline loops: CDR1 SGHNT, CDR2 YYREEE (reference sequence). The CDR3 protein is CASSLIMSTEAFF. The CDR3 bases are TGTGCCAGCAGCTTAATTATGAGCACTGAAGCTTTCTTT. The variable domain in full, completed from reference TRBV5-4 and TRBJ1-1, reads ETGVTQSPTHLIKTRGQQVTLRCSSQSGHNTVSWYQQALGQGPQFIFQYYREEENGRGNFPPRFSGLQFPNYSSELNVNALELDDSALYLCASSLIMSTEAFFGQGTRLTVV.

The chain carries TRBV5-6 and TRBJ1-4, with 7 bases identical to TRBD1. V lost 4 bases and J lost 7; bases outside the gene matches: 7. Germline loops: CDR1 SGHDT, CDR2 YYEEEE. The CDR3 spans 14 residues. DNA of the CDR3: TGTGCCAGCAGCCCGGGACAGATGAGTGAAAAACTGTTTTTT. It is translated as CASSPGQMSEKLFF.

This clone was recorded once. The J gene is TRBJ2-7, the V gene TRBV9, with a weak D call TRBD2 (6 bases). Germline V gene lookup returns CDR1 SGDLS and CDR2 YYNGEE. The V and J ends lost 4 bases and 6 bases respectively, with 20 bases between them. The CDR3 is 15 residues long. For the CDR3, the DNA is TGTGCCAGCAGCCTTGGACACTCTACCGGGGGCGAGCAGTACTTC. This gives the protein CASSLGHSTGGEQYF.

J is TRBJ2-7 and V is TRBV7-2; 9 nucleotides align to TRBD1. V shed 5 bases, J shed 5 bases, and the junction held 10 bases outside the gene matches. This CDR3 is 15 amino acids long. The germline gives CDR1 SGHTA, CDR2 FQGNSA. The CDR3 DNA sequence: TGTGCCAGCAGCCTCACCGGGACAGGGTTCCACGAGCAGTACTTC. Its protein product is CASSLTGTGFHEQYF.

The rearrangement uses TRBV10-3 and TRBJ1-4, with unresolved D. Germline V gives CDR1 ENHRY, CDR2 SYGVKD. V was pared by 3 bases and J by 5 bases, with 10 bases between. This CDR3 comprises 14 residues. The CDR3 DNA follows: TGTGCCATCAGTGAACCGGGTCAGAATGAAAAACTGTTTTTT. It is translated as CAISEPGQNEKLFF.

This chain joins TRBV19 and TRBJ2-1; tentatively, D is TRBD2 (6 bases). CDR3 length equals 16 residues. Trimming shortened V by 7 bases and J by 4 bases, and 20 bases separated the two germline ends. Germline CDR1 reads LNHDA; CDR2 reads SQIVND (reference sequence). The CDR3: CASTGGRVGGYNEQFF. The CDR3 region has the DNA TGTGCCAGTACCGGTGGGCGGGTGGGAGGATACAATGAGCAGTTCTTC.

The rearrangement joins TRBV19 to TRBJ1-2, with a weak D call TRBD1 (6 bases). V was pared by 6 bases and J by 4 bases, with 9 bases between. The CDR3 spans 12 residues. Germline V lookup: CDR1 LNHDA, CDR2 SQIVND (reference sequence). The CDR3 coding sequence is TGTGCCAGTAGAACAGGGACCTATGGCTACACCTTC. This sequence encodes CASRTGTYGYTF.

The count of this clone is one. Mismatch with germline at one junction end may stem from a read error. The chain combines TRBV10-2 with TRBJ2-1, with TRBD2 matching over 16 bases. Looked up from germline, CDR1 is WSHSY and CDR2 is SAAADI. The CDR3 totals 14 residues. The CDR3 DNA reads as TGCGCCAGCAGAGAATCGGGACTAGCGGGAGGGCCTATCTTC. Amino acids: CASRESGLAGGPIF.

The CDR3 spells CASSIKAGGPYEQYF. The CDR3 coding sequence is TGTGCCAGTAGTATTAAGGCGGGAGGACCCTACGAGCAGTACTTC. The chain employs TRBV19 and TRBJ2-7, with 8 positions matching TRBD2. The germline V gene has CDR1 LNHDA and CDR2 SQIVND (reference sequence). The V segment lost 3 bases and the J segment 2 bases; nucleotides outside the gene matches: 6. This CDR3 has 15 residues.

The chain employs TRBV19 and TRBJ2-1; 11 bases agree with TRBD2. The V segment lost 7 bases and the J segment 6 bases; nucleotides outside the gene matches: 8. This CDR3 is 15 amino acids long. Per germline, CDR1 LNHDA and CDR2 SQIVND (reference sequence). The DNA of the CDR3 is TGTGCCAGTACAAAGCTAGCGGGGGGCCCCAATGAGCAGTTCTTC. Its protein product is CASTKLAGGPNEQFF.

This chain connects TRBV27 to TRBJ2-7, with D perhaps TRBD2 (5 bases). Germline values: CDR1 MNHEY, CDR2 SMNVEV (reference sequence). This CDR3 spans 14 amino acids. V was trimmed by 3 bases and J by 0 bases, leaving 9 bases between them. The CDR3 reads CASSFRGSSYEQYF. In DNA, the CDR3 is TGTGCCAGCAGTTTTCGGGGTTCCTCCTACGAGCAGTACTTC.

The J gene is TRBJ2-1, the V gene TRBV6-1; a weak D match, TRBD2 (6 bases). CDR3 length: 12 residues. Looked up from germline, CDR1 is MNHNS and CDR2 is SASEGT. V was cut by 7 bases and J by 5 bases, with 9 bases left in between. The chain's CDR3 is CASKRVNNEQFF. CDR3 bases: TGTGCCAGCAAGCGGGTTAACAATGAGCAGTTCTTC.

CDR3 coding DNA: TGTGCCAGCAGCGTAGGAGCCTCACCCTACGAGCAGTACTTC. It is translated as CASSVGASPYEQYF. This rearrangement joins TRBV9 to TRBJ2-7; D ambiguous. V was cut by 0 bases and J by 2 bases, with 9 bases left in between. This CDR3 is built from 14 residues. The germline V gene encodes CDR1 SGDLS and CDR2 YYNGEE.

The V call is TRBV14, the J call TRBJ1-1; 7 positions match TRBD1. Germline CDR1 reads SGHDN; CDR2 reads FVKESK. The CDR3 spans 15 residues. Trimming cost V 5 bases and J 1 base; bases outside gene matches: 7. CDR3 nucleotide sequence: TGTGCCAGCAGCAAGAGGACAGGAAAGAACACTGAAGCTTTCTTT. Residues: CASSKRTGKNTEAFF.

This chain connects TRBV6-5 to TRBJ2-7; weak D call: TRBD2 (5 bases). The CDR3 totals 12 residues. V lost 5 bases and J lost 3, with 8 bases in between. Looked up from germline, CDR1 is MNHEY and CDR2 is SVGAGI. The CDR3 sequence is CASSDGLYEQYF. DNA for the CDR3: TGTGCCAGCAGTGACGGACTCTACGAGCAGTACTTC.

This chain uses TRBV5-1 with TRBJ2-6, with D perhaps matching TRBD1 (6 bases). The CDR3 is made up of 14 amino acids. The germline V and J ends were trimmed by 0 bases and 12 bases, with 13 bases remaining between them. In germline, CDR1 is SGHRS, CDR2 YFSETQ. The CDR3 loop reads CASSLEAQGCVLTF. DNA for the CDR3: TGCGCCAGCAGCTTGGAGGCACAGGGTTGCGTCCTGACTTTC.

The chain carries TRBV28 and TRBJ2-7; 8 positions agree with TRBD1. Germline V gene data show CDR1 as MDHEN and CDR2 as SYDVKM. Trimming cost V 4 bases and J 6 bases; bases outside gene matches: 2. The CDR3 has 12 amino acids. CDR3 in DNA: TGTGCCAGCAGTTACAGGGGGAGCGAGCAGTACTTC. Translating it yields CASSYRGSEQYF.

This chain uses TRBV9 with TRBJ1-1; a weak D match, TRBD1 (5 bases). The length of the CDR3 is 16 residues. V was cut by 3 bases and J by 1 base, with 16 bases left in between. The germline CDR1 and CDR2 sequences are SGDLS and YYNGEE. For the CDR3, the DNA is TGTGCCAGCAGCGATGCTAATGACAGCAAGAACACTGAAGCTTTCTTT. This codes for CASSDANDSKNTEAFF.

This clone was counted only a few times. The chain recombines TRBV27 with TRBJ1-2, with 8 bases identical to TRBD1. This CDR3 spans 13 amino acids. The germline V gene has CDR1 MNHEY and CDR2 SMNVEV (reference sequence). V lost 5 bases and J lost 8; bases outside the gene matches: 7. The CDR3 protein is CASSITWTGGYTF. CDR3 in DNA: TGTGCCAGCAGTATAACATGGACAGGGGGCTACACCTTC.

The V and J genes are TRBV6-5 and TRBJ2-7; perhaps TRBD2 as D (6 bases). The CDR3 is made up of 13 amino acids. Per germline, CDR1 MNHEY and CDR2 SVGAGI. With 4 bases removed from V and 5 bases from J, the gap between germline ends came to 12 bases. The CDR3 coding sequence is TGTGCCAGCAGTTCTCGGGGGTCCAACGAGCAGTACTTC. Translated: CASSSRGSNEQYF.

This clone was counted a few times. The chain is built from TRBV28 and TRBJ2-5; D may be TRBD1 (6 bases). Trimming stripped 7 bases from V and 6 bases from J, with 18 bases between. The CDR3 has 14 residues. Per the germline V gene, CDR1 is MDHEN and CDR2 is SYDVKM. This CDR3 is CASIHTGMEKTQYF. For the CDR3, the DNA is TGTGCCAGCATCCACACAGGGATGGAAAAGACCCAGTACTTC.

The rearrangement uses TRBV7-9 and TRBJ2-5; 8 positions agree with TRBD1. The junction had 10 bases not matched to a gene; V was cut back by 5 bases and J by 5 bases. From germline, CDR1 is SEHNR and CDR2 FQNEAQ (reference sequence). The CDR3 consists of 15 residues. The CDR3, as DNA: TGTGCCAGCAGCCCAGGACAGGGAAATGTGGAGACCCAGTACTTC. It translates to CASSPGQGNVETQYF. Filled out from reference TRBV7-9 and TRBJ2-5, the complete variable domain reads DTGVSQNPRHKITKRGQNVTFRCDPISEHNRLYWYRQTLGQGPEFLTYFQNEAQLEKSRLLSDRFSAERPKGSFSTLEIQRTEQGDSAMYLCASSPGQGNVETQYFGPGTRLLVL.

As DNA, the CDR3 is TGCGCCAGCAGCCAAATTAGCGGGATGGGGGGAGAGACCCAGTACTTC. It translates to CASSQISGMGGETQYF. V and J are TRBV4-1 and TRBJ2-5, with 8 bases identical to TRBD2. V shed 2 bases, J shed 4 bases, and the junction held 9 bases outside the gene matches. The CDR3 runs 16 residues. Germline CDR1 reads MGHRA; CDR2 reads YSYEKL.

This clone turned up a few times. The chain has TRBV2 and TRBJ1-6; D gene uncertain. Germline V gene lookup returns CDR1 SNHLY and CDR2 FYNNEI. This CDR3 has 15 amino acids. Trimming shortened V by 0 bases and J by 3 bases, and 6 bases separated the two germline ends. The CDR3 DNA follows: TGTGCCAGCAGTGAAGCCTCCAGCTATAATTCACCCCTCCACTTT. Amino acids: CASSEASSYNSPLHF.

The gene calls are TRBV9 and TRBJ1-1; the match to TRBD1 covers 8 bases. This CDR3 is built from 19 residues. Germline lookup yields CDR1 SGDLS and CDR2 YYNGEE. V was clipped by 0 bases and J by 0 bases; unmatched bases: 13. The CDR3 DNA follows: TGTGCCAGCAGCGTAGGGCCTCGGCCAGGGGGCGTCGTGAACACTGAAGCTTTCTTT. Its protein is CASSVGPRPGGVVNTEAFF.